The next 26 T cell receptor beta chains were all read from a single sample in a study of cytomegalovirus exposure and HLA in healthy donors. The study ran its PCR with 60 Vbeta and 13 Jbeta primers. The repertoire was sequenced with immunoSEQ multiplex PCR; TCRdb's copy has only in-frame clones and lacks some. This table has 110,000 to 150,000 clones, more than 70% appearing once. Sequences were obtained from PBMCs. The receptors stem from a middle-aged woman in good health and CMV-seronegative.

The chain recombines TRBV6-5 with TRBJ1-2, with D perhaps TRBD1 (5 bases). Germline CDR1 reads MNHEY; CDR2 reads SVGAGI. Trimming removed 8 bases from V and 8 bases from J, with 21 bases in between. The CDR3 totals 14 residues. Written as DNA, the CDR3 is TGTGCCAGCTTCCCTTCTGCGGGGGTTAGCGGCTACACCTTC. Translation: CASFPSAGVSGYTF.

The CDR3 DNA follows: TGCGCCAGCAGCTTGACAGGGTCTAATGAAAAACTGTTTTTT. Translating it yields CASSLTGSNEKLFF. The gene calls are TRBV5-1 and TRBJ1-4, with D perhaps matching TRBD1 (6 bases). Trimming cost V 1 base and J 3 bases, with 7 bases left between them. The CDR3 covers 14 residues. CDR1 SGHRS and CDR2 YFSETQ come from the germline V gene.

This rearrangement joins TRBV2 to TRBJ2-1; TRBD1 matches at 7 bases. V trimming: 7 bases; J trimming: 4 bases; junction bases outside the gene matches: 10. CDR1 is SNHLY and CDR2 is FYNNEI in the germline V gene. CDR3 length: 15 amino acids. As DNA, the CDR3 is TGTGCCAGCAAAAAAGGAACAGGGGTTTACAATGAGCAGTTCTTC. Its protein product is CASKKGTGVYNEQFF.

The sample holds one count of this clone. The CDR3 region is CASSSRGNGYTF. For the CDR3, the DNA is TGTGCCAGCAGCTCTAGGGGGAATGGCTACACCTTC. The chain is built from TRBV5-5 and TRBJ1-2, with D possibly TRBD1 on 6 matching bases. Germline V CDR1 and CDR2: SGHKS, YYEKEE (reference sequence). The V end was cut by 3 bases, the J end by 6 bases, with 9 bases between. The CDR3 has 12 amino acids.

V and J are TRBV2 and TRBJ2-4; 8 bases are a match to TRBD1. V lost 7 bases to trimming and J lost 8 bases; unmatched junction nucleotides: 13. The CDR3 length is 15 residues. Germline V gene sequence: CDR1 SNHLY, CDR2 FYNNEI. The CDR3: CASTPPRTGLDIQYF. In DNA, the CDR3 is TGTGCCAGCACTCCTCCCAGGACAGGGTTGGACATTCAGTACTTC.

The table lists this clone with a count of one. The CDR3 reads CATSRDGGTASYEQYF. CDR3 DNA: TGTGCCACCAGCAGAGATGGCGGGACAGCCTCCTACGAGCAGTACTTC. This sequence joins TRBV15 and TRBJ2-7; tentative D call: TRBD1 (7 bases). Germline CDR1 LNHNV, CDR2 YYDKDF (reference sequence). This CDR3 is built from 16 residues. V was clipped by 0 bases and J by 0 bases, with 12 bases between them.

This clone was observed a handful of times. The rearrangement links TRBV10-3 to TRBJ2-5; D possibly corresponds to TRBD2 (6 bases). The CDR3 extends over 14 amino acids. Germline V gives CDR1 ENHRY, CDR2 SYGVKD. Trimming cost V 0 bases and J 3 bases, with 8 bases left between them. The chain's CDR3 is CAISESGGEETQYF. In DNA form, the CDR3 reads TGTGCCATCAGTGAGTCGGGCGGGGAAGAGACCCAGTACTTC.

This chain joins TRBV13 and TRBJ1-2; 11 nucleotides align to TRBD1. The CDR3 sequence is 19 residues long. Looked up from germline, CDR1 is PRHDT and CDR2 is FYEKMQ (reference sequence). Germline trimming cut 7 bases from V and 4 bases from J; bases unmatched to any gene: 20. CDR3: CASIRWGGQGARRPYGYTF. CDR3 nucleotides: TGTGCCAGCATCAGATGGGGCGGACAGGGGGCCCGTAGGCCCTATGGCTACACCTTC. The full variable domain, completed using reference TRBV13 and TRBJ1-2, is AAGVIQSPRHLIKEKRETATLKCYPIPRHDTVYWYQQGPGQDPQFLISFYEKMQSDKGSIPDRFSAQQFSDYHSELNMSSLELGDSALYFCASIRWGGQGARRPYGYTFGSGTRLTVV.

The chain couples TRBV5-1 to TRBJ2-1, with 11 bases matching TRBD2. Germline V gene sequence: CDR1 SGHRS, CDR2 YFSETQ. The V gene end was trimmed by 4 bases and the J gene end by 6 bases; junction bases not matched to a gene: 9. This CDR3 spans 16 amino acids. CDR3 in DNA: TGCGCCAGCAGCCCGGGCGGGACTAGCGGAGGCAATGAGCAGTTCTTC. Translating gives CASSPGGTSGGNEQFF.

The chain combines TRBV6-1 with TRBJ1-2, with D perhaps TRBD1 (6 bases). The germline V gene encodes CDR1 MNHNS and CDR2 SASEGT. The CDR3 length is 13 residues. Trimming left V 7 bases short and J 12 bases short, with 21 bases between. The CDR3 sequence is CASTRDKSFRNTF. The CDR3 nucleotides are TGTGCCAGCACGAGGGACAAGTCGTTTAGGAACACCTTC.

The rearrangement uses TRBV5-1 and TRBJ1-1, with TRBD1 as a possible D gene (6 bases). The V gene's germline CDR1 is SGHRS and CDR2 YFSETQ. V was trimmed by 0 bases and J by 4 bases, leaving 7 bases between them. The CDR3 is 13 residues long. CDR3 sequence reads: CASSLEGGTEAFF. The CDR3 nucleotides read TGCGCCAGCAGCTTGGAAGGGGGCACTGAAGCTTTCTTT.

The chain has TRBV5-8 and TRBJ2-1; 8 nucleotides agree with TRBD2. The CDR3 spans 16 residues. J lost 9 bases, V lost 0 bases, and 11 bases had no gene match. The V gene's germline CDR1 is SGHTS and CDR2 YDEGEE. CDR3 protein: CASSLEGTSGRGEQFF. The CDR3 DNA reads TGTGCCAGCAGCTTGGAAGGGACTAGTGGACGCGGTGAGCAGTTCTTC.

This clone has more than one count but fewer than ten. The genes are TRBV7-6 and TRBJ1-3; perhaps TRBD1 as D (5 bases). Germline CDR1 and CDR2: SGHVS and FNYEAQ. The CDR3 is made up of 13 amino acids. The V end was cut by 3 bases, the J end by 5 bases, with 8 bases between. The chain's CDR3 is CASSLAGRNTIYF. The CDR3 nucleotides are TGTGCCAGCAGCTTGGCAGGGAGAAACACCATATATTTT.

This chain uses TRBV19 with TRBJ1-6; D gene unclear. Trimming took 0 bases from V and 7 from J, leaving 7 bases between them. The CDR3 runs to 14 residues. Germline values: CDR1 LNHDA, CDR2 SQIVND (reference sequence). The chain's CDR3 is CASSIERRNSPLHF. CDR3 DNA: TGTGCCAGTAGTATAGAGAGGAGGAATTCACCCCTCCACTTT.

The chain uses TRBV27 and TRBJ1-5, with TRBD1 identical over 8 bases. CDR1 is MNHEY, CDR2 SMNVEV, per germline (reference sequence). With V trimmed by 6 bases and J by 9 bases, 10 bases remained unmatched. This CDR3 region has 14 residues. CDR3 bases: TGTGCCAGCAGCCAGCAGGGGGCTTGGGGGCCCCAGCATTTT. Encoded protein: CASSQQGAWGPQHF.

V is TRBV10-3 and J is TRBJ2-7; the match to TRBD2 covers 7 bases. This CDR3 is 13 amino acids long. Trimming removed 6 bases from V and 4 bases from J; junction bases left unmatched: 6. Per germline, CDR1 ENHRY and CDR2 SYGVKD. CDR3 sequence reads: CAISPTSRYEQYF. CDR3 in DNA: TGTGCCATCAGCCCGACTAGCAGGTACGAGCAGTACTTC.

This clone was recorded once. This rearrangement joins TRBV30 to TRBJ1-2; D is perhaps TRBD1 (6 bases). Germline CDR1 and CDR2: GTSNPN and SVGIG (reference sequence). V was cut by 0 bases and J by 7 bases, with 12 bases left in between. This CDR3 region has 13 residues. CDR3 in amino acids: CAWSVGGHLGYTF. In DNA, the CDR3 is TGTGCCTGGAGTGTCGGGGGGCATCTTGGCTACACCTTC.

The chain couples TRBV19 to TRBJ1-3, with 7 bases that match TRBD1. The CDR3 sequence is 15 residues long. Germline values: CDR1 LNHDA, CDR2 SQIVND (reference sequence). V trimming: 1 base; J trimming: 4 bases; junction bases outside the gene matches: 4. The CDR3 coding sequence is TGTGCCAGTAGTATAGGACCGGGACAGGGAAACACCATATATTTT. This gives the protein CASSIGPGQGNTIYF. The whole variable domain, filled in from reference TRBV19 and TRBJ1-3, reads DGGITQSPKYLFRKEGQNVTLSCEQNLNHDAMYWYRQDPGQGLRLIYYSQIVNDFQKGDIAEGYSVSREKKESFPLTVTSAQKNPTAFYLCASSIGPGQGNTIYFGEGSWLTVV.

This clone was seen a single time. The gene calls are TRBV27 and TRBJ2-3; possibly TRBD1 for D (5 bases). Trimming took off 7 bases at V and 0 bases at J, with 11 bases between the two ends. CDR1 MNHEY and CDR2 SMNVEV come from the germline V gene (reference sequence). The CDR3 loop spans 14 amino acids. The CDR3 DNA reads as TGTGCCAGCAAGGACACCCTTAGCACAGATACGCAGTATTTT. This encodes CASKDTLSTDTQYF.

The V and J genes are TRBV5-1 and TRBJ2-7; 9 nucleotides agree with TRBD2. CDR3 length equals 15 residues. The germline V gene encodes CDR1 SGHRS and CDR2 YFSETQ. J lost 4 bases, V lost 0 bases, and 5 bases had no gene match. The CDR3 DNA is TGCGCCAGCAGCTTGGTGCTAGCGGGGAATTACGAGCAGTACTTC. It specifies CASSLVLAGNYEQYF.

The CDR3: CASMGGAWQNYGYTF. The CDR3 bases are TGTGCCAGTATGGGGGGAGCGTGGCAGAATTATGGCTACACCTTC. The rearrangement links TRBV19 to TRBJ1-2; D is perhaps TRBD1 (5 bases). Germline CDR1 LNHDA, CDR2 SQIVND (reference sequence). The V end lost 7 bases, the J end lost 5 bases, and 20 bases lay between the germline ends. The CDR3 has 15 residues.

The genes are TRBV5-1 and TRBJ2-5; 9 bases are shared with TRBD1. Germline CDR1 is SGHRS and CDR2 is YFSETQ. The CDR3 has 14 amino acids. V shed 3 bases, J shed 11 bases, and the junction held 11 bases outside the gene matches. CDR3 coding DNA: TGCGCCAGCAGCTGGGGGGGACAGGGAGGAGAGCAGTACTTC. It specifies CASSWGGQGGEQYF.

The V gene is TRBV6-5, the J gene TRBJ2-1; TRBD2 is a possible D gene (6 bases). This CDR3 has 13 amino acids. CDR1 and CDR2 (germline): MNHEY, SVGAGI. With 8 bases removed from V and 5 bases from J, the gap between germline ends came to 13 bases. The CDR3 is CASGGTLNNEQFF. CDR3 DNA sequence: TGTGCCAGCGGGGGGACCCTGAACAATGAGCAGTTCTTC.

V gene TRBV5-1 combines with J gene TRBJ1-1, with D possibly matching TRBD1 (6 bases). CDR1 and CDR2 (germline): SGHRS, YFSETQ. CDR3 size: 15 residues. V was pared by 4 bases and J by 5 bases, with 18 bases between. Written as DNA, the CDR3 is TGCGCCAGCAGCCCAGATCCCCAGGGGCTGACTGAAGCTTTCTTT. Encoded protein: CASSPDPQGLTEAFF.

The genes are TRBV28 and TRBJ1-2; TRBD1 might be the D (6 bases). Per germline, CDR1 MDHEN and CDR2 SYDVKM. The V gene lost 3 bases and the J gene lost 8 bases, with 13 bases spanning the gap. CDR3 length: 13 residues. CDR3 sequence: CASSFGGAGGYTF. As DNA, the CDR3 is TGTGCCAGCAGTTTTGGGGGGGCAGGCGGCTACACCTTC.

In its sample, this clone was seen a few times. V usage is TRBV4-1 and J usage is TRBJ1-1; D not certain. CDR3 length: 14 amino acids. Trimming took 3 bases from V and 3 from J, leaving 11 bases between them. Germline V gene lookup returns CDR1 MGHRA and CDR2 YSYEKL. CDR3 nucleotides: TGCGCCAGCAGCCACCGGGAGAGGGACACTGAAGCTTTCTTT. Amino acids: CASSHRERDTEAFF.